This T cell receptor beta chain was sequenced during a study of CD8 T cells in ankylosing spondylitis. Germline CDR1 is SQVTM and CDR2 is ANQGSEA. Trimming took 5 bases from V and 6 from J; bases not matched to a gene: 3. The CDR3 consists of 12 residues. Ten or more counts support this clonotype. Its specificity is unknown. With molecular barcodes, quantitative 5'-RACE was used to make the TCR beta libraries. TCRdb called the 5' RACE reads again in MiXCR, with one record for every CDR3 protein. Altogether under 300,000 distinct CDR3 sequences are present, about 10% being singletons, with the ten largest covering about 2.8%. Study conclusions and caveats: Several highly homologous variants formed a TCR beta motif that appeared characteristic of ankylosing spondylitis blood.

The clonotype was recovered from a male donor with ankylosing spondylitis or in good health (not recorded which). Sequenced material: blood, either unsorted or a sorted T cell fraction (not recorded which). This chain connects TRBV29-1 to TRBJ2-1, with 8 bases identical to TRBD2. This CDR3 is CSVRAGVNEQFF. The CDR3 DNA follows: TGCAGCGTTAGAGCGGGAGTCAATGAGCAGTTCTTC.